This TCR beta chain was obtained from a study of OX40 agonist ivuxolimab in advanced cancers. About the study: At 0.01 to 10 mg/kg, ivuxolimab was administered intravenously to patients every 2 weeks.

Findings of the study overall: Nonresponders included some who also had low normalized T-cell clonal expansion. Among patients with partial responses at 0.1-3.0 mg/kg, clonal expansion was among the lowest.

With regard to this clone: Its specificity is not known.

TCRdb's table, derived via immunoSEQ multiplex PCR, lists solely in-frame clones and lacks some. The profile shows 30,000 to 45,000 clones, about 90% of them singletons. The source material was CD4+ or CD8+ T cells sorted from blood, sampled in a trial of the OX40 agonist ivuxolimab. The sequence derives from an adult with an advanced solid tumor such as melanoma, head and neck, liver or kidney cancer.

CDR3 protein: CASSLPGRASGELFF. Here the CDR3 DNA reads TGTGCCAGCAGCTTACCCGGGAGGGCGTCCGGGGAGCTGTTTTTT. The chain links TRBV7-9 to TRBJ2-2; TRBD2 matches at 8 bases. Germline values: CDR1 SEHNR, CDR2 FQNEAQ (reference sequence). The CDR3 is 15 residues long. V was pared by 2 bases and J by 6 bases, with 5 bases of the junction left unmatched.